Detailed here is one T cell receptor beta chain. What it binds is not known. TCRbeta library preparation incorporated unique molecular identifiers. TCRdb re-called the PCR reads with MiXCR, one entry per CDR3 protein. The profile shows almost 500,000 distinct CDR3 sequences, more than 9% of them singletons. This entry is derived from a study of T-cell reconstitution after alpha-beta-depleted transplantation in children. Study findings and constraints: A year had passed since transplant, and T-cell counts and diversity by then came mostly from newly produced T cells.

The length of the CDR3 is 16 residues. The V gene lost 0 bases and the J gene lost 2 bases, with 14 bases spanning the gap. In germline, CDR1 is LGHNA, CDR2 YNFKEQ. The sample was PBMCs, taken before TCRalphabeta/CD19-depleted stem cell transplant. The chain joins TRBV4-2 to TRBJ2-7; D not certain. This TCR was sampled from a child aged 2 to 15 with inherited bone marrow failure, due to receive a stem cell transplant. This CDR3 is CASSQDFANPTYEQYF. The DNA of the CDR3 is TGTGCCAGCAGCCAAGATTTCGCGAACCCTACCTACGAGCAGTACTTC.